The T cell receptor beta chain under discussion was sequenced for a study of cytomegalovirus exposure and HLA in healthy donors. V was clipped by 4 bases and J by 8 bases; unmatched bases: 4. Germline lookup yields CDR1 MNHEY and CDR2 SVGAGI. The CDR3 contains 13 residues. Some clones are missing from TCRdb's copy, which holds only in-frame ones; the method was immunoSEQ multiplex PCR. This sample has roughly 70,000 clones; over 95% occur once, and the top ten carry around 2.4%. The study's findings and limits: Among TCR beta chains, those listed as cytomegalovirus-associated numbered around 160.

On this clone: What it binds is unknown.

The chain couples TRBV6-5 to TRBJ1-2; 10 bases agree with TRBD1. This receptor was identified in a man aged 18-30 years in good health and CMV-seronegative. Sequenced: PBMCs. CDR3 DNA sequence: TGTGCCAGCAGTTTCCGGGACAGGGGAGGCTACACCTTC. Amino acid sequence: CASSFRDRGGYTF.